Below, one TCR beta chain is given with its context. Its antigen is unknown. The source of the sample is a study of identical twins. TCRdb itself ran the 5' RACE reads through MiXCR, one entry per CDR3 protein. The sample consists of hundreds of thousands of distinct CDR3 sequences, around 8% of them appearing once. Trimming cost V 4 bases and J 6 bases, with 13 bases left between them. The CDR3 spans 13 residues. Germline lookup yields CDR1 DFQATT and CDR2 SNEGSKA (reference sequence). Study-wide results and caveats: Carriage of fewer insertions was seen in abundant cord blood beta clonotypes, whereas memory repertoires showed none. Model-predicted out-of-frame TCR alpha sharing fell below observed values in monozygotic twins. Rather than following the same donors, the conclusions depended on cross-sectional statistical analysis.

These data also featured in a second study, about yellow fever vaccine responses in identical twins. That investigation notes: On the reported evidence, twins' vaccine T cell responses seemed partly convergent and partly personalized.

Sequences were obtained from memory (CD45RO+) T cells sorted from blood. The rearrangement links TRBV20-1 to TRBJ1-5, with D tentatively TRBD1 (5 bases). The TCR originated in a woman between 18 and 29 years old in good health. This chain's CDR3 is CSATRRDGQPQHF. The DNA of the CDR3 is TGCAGTGCTACCCGACGGGACGGTCAGCCCCAGCATTTT.